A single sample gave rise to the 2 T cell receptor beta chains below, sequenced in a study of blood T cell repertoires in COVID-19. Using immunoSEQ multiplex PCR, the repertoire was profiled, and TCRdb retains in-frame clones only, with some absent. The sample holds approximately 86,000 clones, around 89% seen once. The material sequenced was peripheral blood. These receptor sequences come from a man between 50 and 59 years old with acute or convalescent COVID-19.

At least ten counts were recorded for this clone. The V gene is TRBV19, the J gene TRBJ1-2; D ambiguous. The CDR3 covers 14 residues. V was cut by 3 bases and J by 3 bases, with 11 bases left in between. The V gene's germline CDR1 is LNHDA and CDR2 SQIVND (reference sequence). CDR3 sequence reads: CASSIPARDYGYTF. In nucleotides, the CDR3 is TGTGCCAGTAGTATCCCCGCACGCGACTATGGCTACACCTTC.

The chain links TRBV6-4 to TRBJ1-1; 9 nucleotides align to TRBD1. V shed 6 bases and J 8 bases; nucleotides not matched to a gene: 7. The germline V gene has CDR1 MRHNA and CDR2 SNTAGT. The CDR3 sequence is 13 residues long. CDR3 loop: CASSAPGTGEAFF. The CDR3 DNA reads TGTGCCAGCAGCGCTCCCGGGACAGGGGAAGCTTTCTTT.